This is a list of T cell receptor beta chains from one sample in a study of T cell responses to AZD1222 COVID-19 vaccine. Profiled with immunoSEQ multiplex PCR; TCRdb holds only in-frame clones, not every one. The sample includes under 150,000 clones, over 90% of them seen just once. Sequencing was performed on peripheral blood, taken on day 0 of AZD1222 vaccination. The receptors here all came from an adult in good health. The CDR3 runs from the conserved cysteine through the conserved F or W. The D gene is left open where the match is weak. Part of the rows lack a size; the others show once, few, many or a class for expanded clones.

CDR3aa: CASSLGGGSTDTQYF
CDR3nt: TGTGCCAGCAGCTTGGGGGGCGGGAGCACAGATACGCAGTATTTT
v_gene: TRBV5-4
d_gene: NA
abundance: NA
j_gene: TRBJ2-3

CDR3aa: CASSLRVGQPQHF
CDR3nt: TGTGCCAGCAGTTTAAGGGTAGGGCAGCCCCAGCATTTT
v_gene: TRBV27
d_gene: NA
abundance: few
j_gene: TRBJ1-5

CDR3aa: CASSFYRGWGNQPQHF
CDR3nt: TGTGCCAGCAGCTTCTACAGGGGATGGGGAAATCAGCCCCAGCATTTT
v_gene: TRBV5-8
d_gene: TRBD1
abundance: few
j_gene: TRBJ1-5

CDR3aa: CAWSVAGIETQYF
CDR3nt: TGTGCCTGGAGTGTAGCGGGGATCGAGACCCAGTACTTC
v_gene: TRBV30
d_gene: TRBD2
abundance: NA
j_gene: TRBJ2-5

CDR3aa: CASSSWAPTHEQFF
CDR3nt: TGTGCCAGCAGCTCCTGGGCCCCGACTCATGAGCAGTTCTTC
v_gene: TRBV11-2
d_gene: NA
abundance: NA
j_gene: TRBJ2-1

CDR3aa: CASSHYFDEQYF
CDR3nt: TGTGCCAGTAGCCACTATTTCGACGAGCAGTACTTC
v_gene: TRBV19
d_gene: NA
abundance: NA
j_gene: TRBJ2-7

CDR3aa: CATSRVGPQPGHMEDGYTF
CDR3nt: TGTGCCACCAGCAGAGTTGGTCCCCAACCGGGACACATGGAGGATGGCTACACCTTC
v_gene: TRBV15
d_gene: NA
abundance: once
j_gene: TRBJ1-2

CDR3aa: CASSPRGTGPYEQYF
CDR3nt: TGTGCCAGCAGCCCCAGGGGGACAGGGCCCTACGAGCAGTACTTC
v_gene: TRBV11-2
d_gene: TRBD1
abundance: NA
j_gene: TRBJ2-7

CDR3aa: CASSDASSSREQFF
CDR3nt: TGTGCCAGCAGTGATGCTTCTAGCAGTCGCGAGCAGTTCTTC
v_gene: TRBV27
d_gene: NA
abundance: NA
j_gene: TRBJ2-1

CDR3aa: CASSQDLMKAQPQHF
CDR3nt: TGTGCCAGCAGCCAAGATCTGATGAAGGCCCAGCCCCAGCATTTT
v_gene: TRBV3-1/TRBV3-2
d_gene: NA
abundance: NA
j_gene: TRBJ1-5

CDR3aa: CAISLTPFATGDNEQFF
CDR3nt: TGTGCCATCAGCCTGACCCCATTCGCGACAGGGGACAATGAGCAGTTCTTC
v_gene: TRBV10-3
d_gene: TRBD1
abundance: NA
j_gene: TRBJ2-1

CDR3aa: CATSGGSDSGLLSSYNEQFF
CDR3nt: TGTGCCACCAGCGGAGGAAGTGACAGTGGATTACTCTCCTCCTACAATGAGCAGTTCTTC
v_gene: TRBV15
d_gene: NA
abundance: few
j_gene: TRBJ2-1

CDR3aa: CASSLASGVAGDWEQFF
CDR3nt: TGTGCCAGCAGCTTAGCTTCAGGGGTAGCGGGAGATTGGGAGCAGTTCTTC
v_gene: TRBV7-2
d_gene: TRBD2
abundance: NA
j_gene: TRBJ2-1

CDR3aa: CASSLVGRTEKLFF
CDR3nt: TGCGCCAGCAGCTTGGTGGGACGGACCGAAAAACTGTTTTTT
v_gene: TRBV5-1
d_gene: NA
abundance: once
j_gene: TRBJ1-4

CDR3aa: CASSAAGQGSSPLHF
CDR3nt: TGTGCCAGCAGCGCGGCAGGACAGGGTAGTTCACCCCTCCACTTT
v_gene: TRBV9
d_gene: TRBD1
abundance: NA
j_gene: TRBJ1-6

CDR3aa: CASSSNAPGANVLTF
CDR3nt: TGTGCCAGCAGTTCTAACGCCCCTGGGGCCAACGTCCTGACTTTC
v_gene: TRBV27
d_gene: NA
abundance: NA
j_gene: TRBJ2-6

CDR3aa: CAWRGETGRIGETQYF
CDR3nt: TGTGCCTGGAGGGGCGAAACAGGGAGGATTGGAGAGACCCAGTACTTC
v_gene: TRBV30
d_gene: NA
abundance: NA
j_gene: TRBJ2-5

CDR3aa: CSAHRGVNTEAFF
CDR3nt: TGCAGCGCCCACCGGGGGGTGAACACTGAAGCTTTCTTT
v_gene: TRBV29-1
d_gene: NA
abundance: NA
j_gene: TRBJ1-1

CDR3aa: CASSLGLGQQYGYTF
CDR3nt: TGTGCCAGCAGCTTAGGATTGGGACAACAATATGGCTACACCTTC
v_gene: TRBV7-2
d_gene: NA
abundance: NA
j_gene: TRBJ1-2

CDR3aa: CASSSGVGGFVAKNIQYF
CDR3nt: TGTGCCAGCAGCTCGGGGGTAGGGGGGTTCGTAGCCAAAAACATTCAGTACTTC
v_gene: TRBV7-2
d_gene: NA
abundance: NA
j_gene: TRBJ2-4

CDR3aa: CASSQDIPYEQYF
CDR3nt: TGTGCCAGCAGCCAAGATATCCCCTACGAGCAGTACTTC
v_gene: TRBV4-2
d_gene: NA
abundance: NA
j_gene: TRBJ2-7

CDR3aa: CASSQLSGANVLTF
CDR3nt: TGTGCCAGCAGCCAGCTCTCTGGGGCCAACGTCCTGACTTTC
v_gene: TRBV3-1/TRBV3-2
d_gene: NA
abundance: NA
j_gene: TRBJ2-6

CDR3aa: CATPGGGVEQYF
CDR3nt: TGTGCCACCCCGGGTGGAGGGGTGGAGCAGTACTTC
v_gene: TRBV6-5
d_gene: NA
abundance: few
j_gene: TRBJ2-7

CDR3aa: CASSYSGVSRNEQFF
CDR3nt: TGTGCCAGCAGTTACTCAGGGGTGTCGAGAAATGAGCAGTTCTTC
v_gene: TRBV6-2/TRBV6-3
d_gene: NA
abundance: NA
j_gene: TRBJ2-1

CDR3aa: CASSLPGRNTGELFF
CDR3nt: TGTGCCAGCAGCTTGCCGGGTCGAAACACCGGGGAGCTGTTTTTT
v_gene: TRBV5-8
d_gene: NA
abundance: NA
j_gene: TRBJ2-2

CDR3aa: CASSVGGREGDTQYF
CDR3nt: TGTGCCAGCAGCGTAGGAGGACGGGAGGGAGATACGCAGTATTTT
v_gene: TRBV9
d_gene: TRBD2
abundance: few
j_gene: TRBJ2-3

CDR3aa: CASSQNLGPYEQYF
CDR3nt: TGTGCCAGCAGCCAAAACCTAGGACCCTACGAGCAGTACTTC
v_gene: TRBV7-2
d_gene: NA
abundance: NA
j_gene: TRBJ2-7

CDR3aa: CASSSAETGAYEQYF
CDR3nt: TGTGCCAGCAGCTCCGCAGAGACAGGGGCCTACGAGCAGTACTTC
v_gene: TRBV11-2
d_gene: TRBD1
abundance: once
j_gene: TRBJ2-7

CDR3aa: CASSQWEDDRGGGYTF
CDR3nt: TGCGCCAGCAGCCAATGGGAGGACGACAGGGGTGGTGGCTACACCTTC
v_gene: TRBV4-1
d_gene: TRBD1
abundance: NA
j_gene: TRBJ1-2

CDR3aa: CASSLGGTGDGYTF
CDR3nt: TGCGCCAGCAGCTTGGGAGGGACAGGGGATGGCTACACCTTC
v_gene: TRBV5-1
d_gene: TRBD1
abundance: NA
j_gene: TRBJ1-2

CDR3aa: CASSYGTGGRKLFF
CDR3nt: TGTGCCAGCAGCTATGGGACAGGGGGCCGAAAACTGTTTTTT
v_gene: TRBV7-2
d_gene: TRBD1
abundance: NA
j_gene: TRBJ1-4

CDR3aa: CASSEPGLHDGYTF
CDR3nt: TGTGCCAGCAGTGAACCAGGGTTACATGATGGCTACACCTTC
v_gene: TRBV6-1
d_gene: NA
abundance: NA
j_gene: TRBJ1-2

CDR3aa: CASSLEGGRSNEQFF
CDR3nt: TGTGCCAGCAGCCTAGAGGGCGGGAGGTCCAATGAGCAGTTCTTC
v_gene: TRBV9
d_gene: TRBD2
abundance: NA
j_gene: TRBJ2-1

CDR3aa: CASRSAKYQPQHF
CDR3nt: TGTGCCAGCAGGTCAGCGAAATATCAGCCCCAGCATTTT
v_gene: TRBV12-3/TRBV12-4
d_gene: NA
abundance: NA
j_gene: TRBJ1-5

CDR3aa: CASSLSGSGNTIYF
CDR3nt: TGTGCCAGCAGTTTATCCGGATCTGGAAACACCATATATTTT
v_gene: TRBV27
d_gene: NA
abundance: NA
j_gene: TRBJ1-3

CDR3aa: CASGLSPQGRTSTDTQYF
CDR3nt: TGTGCCAGCGGCCTATCGCCACAGGGGCGAACTAGCACAGATACGCAGTATTTT
v_gene: TRBV9
d_gene: TRBD1
abundance: NA
j_gene: TRBJ2-3

CDR3aa: CASSQGGVGNEQFF
CDR3nt: TGTGCCAGCAGCCAAGGCGGGGTGGGCAATGAGCAGTTCTTC
v_gene: TRBV11-3
d_gene: NA
abundance: NA
j_gene: TRBJ2-1

CDR3aa: CASSVEGGVDTQYF
CDR3nt: TGTGCCAGCAGCGTAGAAGGGGGGGTGGATACGCAGTATTTT
v_gene: TRBV9
d_gene: NA
abundance: NA
j_gene: TRBJ2-3

CDR3aa: CSVAPTGTGGATGNTIYF
CDR3nt: TGCAGCGTTGCTCCGACCGGGACAGGGGGCGCAACTGGAAACACCATATATTTT
v_gene: TRBV29-1
d_gene: TRBD1
abundance: NA
j_gene: TRBJ1-3

CDR3aa: CASSLVRGPNEQYF
CDR3nt: TGTGCCAGCAGCTTGGTGAGGGGCCCCAACGAGCAGTACTTC
v_gene: TRBV5-6
d_gene: NA
abundance: NA
j_gene: TRBJ2-7

CDR3aa: CAWSPPRLNTEAFF
CDR3nt: TGTGCCTGGAGTCCCCCCCGGCTGAACACTGAAGCTTTCTTT
v_gene: TRBV30
d_gene: NA
abundance: NA
j_gene: TRBJ1-1

CDR3aa: CASRWGSSYEQYF
CDR3nt: TGTGCCAGCAGATGGGGGAGCTCCTACGAGCAGTACTTC
v_gene: TRBV5-6
d_gene: NA
abundance: NA
j_gene: TRBJ2-7